Listed here are 18 T cell receptor beta chains from one sample, sequenced in a study of cytomegalovirus exposure and HLA in healthy donors. The data were produced by immunoSEQ multiplex PCR, yet TCRdb's version contains in-frame clones alone and is incomplete. The sample has about 170,000 clones, roughly 90% seen once. The sample consisted of PBMCs. The receptors stem from a woman in her 30s in good health and CMV-seronegative.

The rearrangement joins TRBV5-1 to TRBJ1-1, with D possibly TRBD1 on 5 matching bases. Trimming took 0 bases from V and 2 from J, leaving 11 bases between them. The CDR3 consists of 15 residues. Germline V gene sequence: CDR1 SGHRS, CDR2 YFSETQ. CDR3 sequence reads: CASSLAGVRNTEAFF. DNA for the CDR3: TGCGCCAGCAGCTTGGCGGGGGTTCGAAACACTGAAGCTTTCTTT.

The rearrangement uses TRBV11-3 and TRBJ2-7; 7 bases align to TRBD1. CDR3 size: 15 residues. The J segment lost 0 bases and the V segment lost 1 base, leaving 3 bases of the junction unmatched. Germline CDR1 reads SGHNT; CDR2 reads YENEEA. This CDR3 is CASSLGPGGSYEQYF. In nucleotides, the CDR3 is TGTGCCAGCAGCTTAGGTCCAGGGGGCTCCTACGAGCAGTACTTC. Full variable domain (missing parts from reference TRBV11-3 and TRBJ2-7): EAGVVQSPRYKIIEKKQPVAFWCNPISGHNTLYWYLQNLGQGPELLIRYENEEAVDDSQLPKDRFSAERLKGVDSTLKIQPAELGDSAVYLCASSLGPGGSYEQYFGPGTRLTVT.

The V and J genes are TRBV2 and TRBJ2-1; 11 bases map to TRBD1. Germline values: CDR1 SNHLY, CDR2 FYNNEI. The CDR3 is made up of 15 amino acids. V dropped 9 bases and J dropped 8; count of bases not matched to a gene: 12. CDR3 amino acids: CARKSPGQGGDEQFF. The CDR3 coding sequence is TGTGCCAGAAAGTCACCGGGACAGGGGGGGGATGAGCAGTTCTTC.

This chain joins TRBV7-2 and TRBJ1-4; the D gene is possibly TRBD1 (6 bases). V was clipped by 5 bases and J by 6 bases, with 16 bases between them. The CDR3 extends over 15 amino acids. CDR1 SGHTA and CDR2 FQGNSA come from the germline V gene. As DNA, the CDR3 is TGTGCCAGCAGCACAGGGACACTGATCGATGAAAAACTGTTTTTT. This sequence encodes CASSTGTLIDEKLFF.

J is TRBJ1-1 and V is TRBV30; D might be TRBD1 (5 bases). The CDR3 runs to 14 residues. CDR1 and CDR2 from the germline V gene are GTSNPN and SVGIG (reference sequence). The germline V and J ends were trimmed by 1 base and 3 bases, with 12 bases remaining between them. CDR3 residues: CAWSEAGAYTEAFF. The CDR3 nucleotides are TGTGCCTGGAGTGAGGCTGGGGCCTACACTGAAGCTTTCTTT.

The gene calls are TRBV6-1 and TRBJ2-7; 10 positions agree with TRBD1. Germline trimming cut 6 bases from V and 7 bases from J; bases unmatched to any gene: 9. The CDR3 has 14 residues. CDR1 is MNHNS, CDR2 SASEGT, per germline. The CDR3 region is CASRERQGAGEQYF. In nucleotides, the CDR3 is TGTGCCAGCAGGGAACGACAGGGGGCAGGAGAGCAGTACTTC.

In its sample, this clone was seen once. The V call is TRBV9, the J call TRBJ1-2; the D gene is possibly TRBD1 (5 bases). The CDR3 spans 13 residues. From germline, CDR1 is SGDLS and CDR2 YYNGEE. V dropped 4 bases and J dropped 4 bases, with 11 bases sitting between them. The CDR3 here is CASSLRDRYGYTF. CDR3 bases: TGTGCCAGCAGCCTCCGGGACCGCTATGGCTACACCTTC.

The chain carries TRBV2 and TRBJ1-1; D ambiguous. The CDR3 covers 13 residues. Germline lookup yields CDR1 SNHLY and CDR2 FYNNEI. The V end was cut by 8 bases, the J end by 3 bases, with 13 bases between. CDR3 sequence reads: CASCLGQYTEAFF. The CDR3 DNA sequence: TGTGCCAGCTGCCTCGGGCAGTACACTGAAGCTTTCTTT.

The genes are TRBV27 and TRBJ2-5; D call uncertain. The germline V gene encodes CDR1 MNHEY and CDR2 SMNVEV (reference sequence). This CDR3 is built from 17 residues. The ends were cut back, 2 bases at V and 5 bases at J, with 21 bases in the middle. CDR3 sequence reads: CASSLQGTARSRETQYF. For the CDR3, the DNA is TGTGCCAGCAGTTTACAAGGCACGGCCCGGTCTCGGGAGACCCAGTACTTC.

CDR3 loop: CASSQEVKTGTNVEQYF. The CDR3, as DNA: TGCGCCAGCAGCCAAGAAGTTAAAACCGGGACCAACGTCGAGCAGTACTTC. The rearrangement uses TRBV4-1 and TRBJ2-7, with D possibly being TRBD1 or TRBD2 (5 bases each). The V and J ends lost 0 bases and 6 bases respectively, with 21 bases between them. The length of the CDR3 is 17 residues. CDR1 is MGHRA, CDR2 YSYEKL, per germline.

The rearrangement links TRBV5-6 to TRBJ1-1; no reliable D call. Trimming pared 0 bases from V and 11 bases from J, leaving 8 bases between. The V gene's germline CDR1 is SGHDT and CDR2 YYEEEE. The CDR3 length is 11 residues. The CDR3: CASSLGGGAFF. The DNA of the CDR3 is TGTGCCAGCAGCTTGGGAGGCGGGGCTTTCTTT.

The chain combines TRBV5-6 with TRBJ1-5; 9 nucleotides match TRBD1. CDR1 SGHDT and CDR2 YYEEEE come from the germline V gene. The junction had 9 bases not matched to a gene; V was cut back by 3 bases and J by 5 bases. This CDR3 contains 16 residues. The CDR3: CASSYTGGGRYQPQHF. In nucleotides, the CDR3 is TGTGCCAGCAGCTATACAGGGGGCGGAAGATATCAGCCCCAGCATTTT.

V is TRBV4-3 and J is TRBJ1-1; TRBD1 matches 12 bases. The trim removed 0 bases at V and 7 bases at J, leaving 6 bases unmatched. The CDR3 loop spans 16 amino acids. Germline V gene data show CDR1 as LGHNA and CDR2 as YSLEER. CDR3 protein: CASSQDPGTGGHEAFF. CDR3 in DNA: TGCGCCAGCAGCCAAGATCCGGGGACAGGGGGCCATGAAGCTTTCTTT.

This clone was counted a few times. J is TRBJ2-7 and V is TRBV4-1, with a possible D match to TRBD2 (6 bases). V lost 1 base to trimming and J lost 2 bases, with 12 bases between them. The CDR3 has 15 residues. Per germline, CDR1 MGHRA and CDR2 YSYEKL. The CDR3, as DNA: TGCGCCAGCAGCCAAGGGGAGGACGGACCCTACGAGCAGTACTTC. It translates to CASSQGEDGPYEQYF.

The genes are TRBV9 and TRBJ2-7, with TRBD1 identical over 9 bases. CDR1 is SGDLS, CDR2 YYNGEE, per germline. Unmatched junction bases numbered 2, after V lost 2 bases and J lost 2 bases. This CDR3 comprises 14 residues. The CDR3, as DNA: TGTGCCAGCAGCGTGGGGACAGGGCCCTACGAGCAGTACTTC. Its translation: CASSVGTGPYEQYF.

V usage is TRBV9 and J usage is TRBJ1-2, with TRBD1 as a possible D gene (6 bases). CDR3 length: 14 amino acids. Trimming took 5 bases from V and 4 from J, leaving 15 bases between them. The germline V gene encodes CDR1 SGDLS and CDR2 YYNGEE. The CDR3 sequence: CASRGAGNSYGYTF. As DNA, the CDR3 is TGTGCCAGCAGGGGGGCAGGGAACTCCTATGGCTACACCTTC. Full variable domain (remainder filled in from reference TRBV9 and TRBJ1-2): DSGVTQTPKHLITATGQRVTLRCSPRSGDLSVYWYQQSLDQGLQFLIQYYNGEERAKGNILERFSAQQFPDLHSELNLSSLELGDSALYFCASRGAGNSYGYTFGSGTRLTVV.

The V and J genes are TRBV19 and TRBJ2-7; 8 bases line up with TRBD1. Per germline, CDR1 LNHDA and CDR2 SQIVND (reference sequence). Unmatched junction bases numbered 0, after V lost 3 bases and J lost 2 bases. The CDR3 consists of 13 residues. CDR3 residues: CASSMTGAYEQYF. CDR3 DNA: TGTGCCAGTAGTATGACAGGGGCCTACGAGCAGTACTTC.

The chain uses TRBV6-5 and TRBJ2-7; possibly TRBD2 for D (6 bases). V was shortened by 7 bases and J by 3 bases, with 16 bases between the two germline ends. Germline assignment: CDR1 MNHEY and CDR2 SVGAGI. CDR3 size: 14 residues. For the CDR3, the DNA is TGTGCCAGCACCATTAGCGGAGAGAGCTACGAGCAGTACTTC. Its protein product is CASTISGESYEQYF.